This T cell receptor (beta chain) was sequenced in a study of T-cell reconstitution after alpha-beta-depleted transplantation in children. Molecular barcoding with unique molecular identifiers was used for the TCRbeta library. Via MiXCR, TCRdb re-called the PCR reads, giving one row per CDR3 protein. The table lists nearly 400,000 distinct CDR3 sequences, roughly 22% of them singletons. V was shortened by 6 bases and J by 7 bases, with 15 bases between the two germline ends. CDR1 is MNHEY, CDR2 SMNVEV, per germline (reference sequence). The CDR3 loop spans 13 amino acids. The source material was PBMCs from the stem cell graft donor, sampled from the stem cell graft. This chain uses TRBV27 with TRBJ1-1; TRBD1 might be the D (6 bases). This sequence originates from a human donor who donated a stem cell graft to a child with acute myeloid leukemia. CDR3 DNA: TGTGCCAGCAGCCCTCTAGGGGGTGTTGAAGCTTTCTTT. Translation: CASSPLGGVEAFF.